This T cell receptor (beta chain) appears in the sequencing data of a study of spatial heterogeneity in lung cancer. Study in general: An average of more than ten raw reads was observed per unique TCR and UMI combination.

Time point in this sample: sample taken at primary tumor resection. The donors, 70 to 80 patients with untreated early-stage non-small cell lung cancer, provided the samples. This clonotype has a count of ten or more. Antigen specificity is unknown. CDR1 is SGHRS and CDR2 is YFSETQ in the germline V gene. V dropped 2 bases and J dropped 5; count of bases not matched to a gene: 12. The CDR3 loop spans 16 amino acids. Whole-study results and caveats: Follow-up blood showed ubiquitous expanded tumor TCRs less than blood at resection did.

TCRdb passed the 5' RACE reads through MiXCR, listing each CDR3 protein once. The table has approximately 40,000 distinct CDR3 sequences, about 7.7% seen once. The chain combines TRBV5-1 with TRBJ1-1, with 7 positions matching TRBD1. This receptor was taken from a female donor with early-stage non-small cell lung cancer. The starting material was PBMCs, obtained at surgery. The CDR3 DNA sequence: TGCGCCAGCAGCTTCTTATTCACAGGGGTTCCGACTGAAGCTTTCTTT. Residues: CASSFLFTGVPTEAFF.